This TCR beta chain is drawn from a study of T cells after yellow fever vaccination. Study-level points and caveats: In post-booster samples, most primary-vaccination clones reappeared (under 98% CD4, 88% CD8).

Trimming took off 3 bases at V and 0 bases at J, with 10 bases between the two ends. CDR3 size: 15 residues. This clonotype was detected only a few times. No antigen is known for it. Generation of TCR cDNA used 5'RACE template switching (which added a universal primer site and UMIs). Via MiXCR, TCRdb re-called the 5' RACE reads, giving one row per CDR3 protein. The sample holds almost 600,000 distinct CDR3 sequences, about 13% seen once. The clonotype was recovered from a young man who received the YFV17D yellow fever vaccine. The source material was PBMCs, sampled on the day of the yellow fever booster vaccination. The chain links TRBV12-3 or TRBV12-4 to TRBJ2-3, with D perhaps TRBD2 (6 bases). CDR3 region: CASSFLSGSTDTQYF. The CDR3 DNA is TGTGCCAGCAGTTTTCTCAGCGGGAGCACAGATACGCAGTATTTT.